The 21 T cell receptor beta chains presented below share a single source sample, sequenced in a study of blood T cell repertoires in COVID-19. The data were produced by immunoSEQ multiplex PCR, yet TCRdb's version contains in-frame clones alone and is incomplete. The data hold 150,000 to 200,000 clones, with around four fifths observed a single time. The sequenced sample was peripheral blood. These receptors all come from a woman older than 75 with acute or convalescent COVID-19.

This clone was detected only once. The chain recombines TRBV5-4 with TRBJ2-2, with D perhaps TRBD2 (5 bases). The CDR3 contains 16 residues. CDR1 and CDR2 from the germline V gene are SGHNT and YYREEE (reference sequence). V was trimmed by 10 bases and J by 0 bases, leaving 19 bases between them. The CDR3 protein is CAVKTGEGANTGELFF. DNA for the CDR3: TGTGCCGTCAAGACGGGCGAGGGTGCGAACACCGGGGAGCTGTTTTTT.

The chain links TRBV5-1 to TRBJ2-2; maybe TRBD2 (5 bases). CDR3 length: 17 residues. Trimming left V 2 bases short and J 1 base short, with 15 bases between. Germline CDR1 SGHRS, CDR2 YFSETQ. The CDR3 reads CASSFGGSTQNTGELFF. CDR3 sequence (DNA): TGCGCCAGCAGCTTTGGAGGTTCCACCCAGAACACCGGGGAGCTGTTTTTT. Full variable domain (rest looked up from reference TRBV5-1 and TRBJ2-2): KAGVTQTPRYLIKTRGQQVTLSCSPISGHRSVSWYQQTPGQGLQFLFEYFSETQRNKGNFPGRFSGRQFSNSRSEMNVSTLELGDSALYLCASSFGGSTQNTGELFFGEGSRLTVL.

The genes are TRBV11-2 and TRBJ1-5; D is unresolved. The CDR3 loop spans 15 amino acids. Looked up from germline, CDR1 is SGHAT and CDR2 is FQNNGV. V was trimmed by 1 base and J by 3 bases, leaving 10 bases between them. In nucleotides, the CDR3 is TGTGCCAGCAGCTTAGGCCCGGGAACCAATCAGCCCCAGCATTTT. Translating it yields CASSLGPGTNQPQHF.

The V call is TRBV19, the J call TRBJ2-2; maybe TRBD1 (6 bases). Germline V gives CDR1 LNHDA, CDR2 SQIVND (reference sequence). The length of the CDR3 is 14 residues. V was cut by 5 bases and J by 5 bases, with 12 bases left in between. Here the CDR3 reads CASSYQGFTGELFF. In nucleotides, the CDR3 is TGTGCCAGTAGTTACCAGGGGTTTACCGGGGAGCTGTTTTTT.

The chain links TRBV4-1 to TRBJ2-7; 7 bases map to TRBD2. There are 16 residues in the CDR3. With 1 base clipped from V and 5 bases from J, the junction kept 11 bases outside the gene matches. Germline loops: CDR1 MGHRA, CDR2 YSYEKL. In DNA, the CDR3 is TGCGCCAGCAGCCAAGCCCCTCCAGCGGGGTTGCACGAGCAGTACTTC. Its protein is CASSQAPPAGLHEQYF.

The rearrangement joins TRBV5-4 to TRBJ2-5; 11 nucleotides match TRBD2. The CDR3 length is 16 residues. Germline-derived CDR1 and CDR2 are SGHNT and YYREEE (reference sequence). The junction had 9 bases not matched to a gene; V was cut back by 4 bases and J by 4 bases. DNA for the CDR3: TGTGCCAGCAGCCGGGAACTAGCGGGAGAGATAGAGACCCAGTACTTC. Residues: CASSRELAGEIETQYF. The variable domain in full, completed from reference TRBV5-4 and TRBJ2-5, reads ETGVTQSPTHLIKTRGQQVTLRCSSQSGHNTVSWYQQALGQGPQFIFQYYREEENGRGNFPPRFSGLQFPNYSSELNVNALELDDSALYLCASSRELAGEIETQYFGPGTRLLVL.

The chain couples TRBV18 to TRBJ1-2; D possibly corresponds to TRBD1 (5 bases). The CDR3 runs to 15 residues. The V and J ends lost 3 bases and 0 bases respectively, with 11 bases between them. The germline gives CDR1 KGHSH, CDR2 LQKENI. The CDR3 DNA reads TGTGCCAGCTCACCCCGACAGCTCCCTAACTATGGCTACACCTTC. Its translation is CASSPRQLPNYGYTF.

This clone was counted many times. The chain couples TRBV20-1 to TRBJ1-2, with D perhaps TRBD1 (5 bases). Looked up from germline, CDR1 is DFQATT and CDR2 is SNEGSKA (reference sequence). V shed 4 bases and J shed 12 bases, with 15 bases lying between them. This CDR3 spans 11 amino acids. The CDR3 loop is CSATGKNANTF. The CDR3 nucleotides are TGCAGTGCTACAGGGAAGAACGCGAACACCTTC.

The chain has TRBV6-2 or TRBV6-3 and TRBJ1-4; D is possibly TRBD1 (5 bases). Trimming cost V 2 bases and J 8 bases, with 12 bases left between them. Germline V gene data show CDR1 as MNHEY and CDR2 as SVGEGT. This CDR3 has 14 residues. The CDR3 bases are TGTGCCAGCAGTTACGGGGGACTTGGAGAAAAACTGTTTTTT. It specifies CASSYGGLGEKLFF.

Comments on this clone: The junction departs from the called germline gene at one end, perhaps through a read error. The V call is TRBV7-7, the J call TRBJ2-5, with 9 positions matching TRBD1. The germline V gene has CDR1 SSHAT and CDR2 FNYEAQ (reference sequence). The CDR3 contains 15 residues. The CDR3 DNA sequence: TGTGCTAGCAGCTTGGGGACAGGGCTTCAAGAGACCCAGTACTTC. It is translated as CASSLGTGLQETQYF. The full variable domain, its missing parts supplied by reference TRBV7-7 and TRBJ2-5, is GAGVSQSPRYKVTKRGQDVTLRCDPISSHATLYWYQQALGQGPEFLTYFNYEAQPDKSGLPSDRFSAERPEGSISTLTIQRTEQRDSAMYRCASSLGTGLQETQYFGPGTRLLVL.

J is TRBJ2-5 and V is TRBV7-2, with D maybe TRBD1 (5 bases). Trimming removed 4 bases at V and 4 bases at J, with 10 bases between. The CDR3 is made up of 13 amino acids. Germline values: CDR1 SGHTA, CDR2 FQGNSA. CDR3 loop: CASSWGDVETQYF. The CDR3 DNA reads TGTGCCAGCAGCTGGGGCGATGTAGAGACCCAGTACTTC.

CDR3 bases: TGCGCCAGCAGCCAAGGCCCCAGACAGGGACACTATGGCTACACCTTC. Translated, it gives CASSQGPRQGHYGYTF. The rearrangement joins TRBV4-3 to TRBJ1-2; 7 bases align to TRBD1. The CDR3 is made up of 16 amino acids. Per germline, CDR1 LGHNA and CDR2 YSLEER. The junction had 8 bases not matched to a gene; V was cut back by 1 base and J by 3 bases.

This chain connects TRBV19 to TRBJ2-7; 11 bases agree with TRBD1. CDR3 length: 13 residues. V was pared by 6 bases and J by 2 bases, with 0 bases of the junction left unmatched. Germline CDR1 is LNHDA and CDR2 is SQIVND (reference sequence). CDR3 nucleotide sequence: TGTGCCAGTAGGGGACAGGGGGCCTACGAGCAGTACTTC. Protein: CASRGQGAYEQYF.

The chain couples TRBV5-4 to TRBJ2-1, with a weak D call TRBD2 (5 bases). CDR3 length: 14 residues. The V end lost 3 bases, the J end lost 2 bases, and 9 bases lay between the germline ends. From germline, CDR1 is SGHNT and CDR2 YYREEE (reference sequence). Here the CDR3 reads CASSSKLAYNEQFF. DNA for the CDR3: TGTGCCAGCAGCTCAAAACTAGCCTACAATGAGCAGTTCTTC.

The rearrangement joins TRBV12-3 or TRBV12-4 to TRBJ2-7, with D unresolved. The CDR3 runs to 13 residues. Trimming cost V 6 bases and J 0 bases, with 9 bases left between them. DNA for the CDR3: TGTGCCAGCAGCCGCACTTTCTCCTACGAGCAGTACTTC. Its translation is CASSRTFSYEQYF.

The J gene is TRBJ2-6, the V gene TRBV30, with TRBD2 as a possible D gene (5 bases). The length of the CDR3 is 12 residues. Germline CDR1 GTSNPN, CDR2 SVGIG (reference sequence). The V and J ends lost 4 bases and 4 bases respectively, with 5 bases between them. The CDR3 protein is CAWIAGANVLTF. The CDR3 bases are TGTGCCTGGATAGCGGGGGCCAACGTCCTGACTTTC.

The chain carries TRBV11-2 and TRBJ1-1, with 11 bases fitting TRBD1. Germline V gene data show CDR1 as SGHAT and CDR2 as FQNNGV. J was trimmed by 1 base and V by 3 bases; bases with no gene match: 10. The CDR3 covers 18 residues. The CDR3, as DNA: TGTGCCAGCAGCTTTGGACAGGGGGCGCTTCGGGCGAACACTGAAGCTTTCTTT. Translated, it gives CASSFGQGALRANTEAFF.

The chain joins TRBV30 to TRBJ2-1, with D perhaps TRBD1 (5 bases). This CDR3 has 12 amino acids. V was pared by 5 bases and J by 4 bases, with 9 bases between. Germline V gene sequence: CDR1 GTSNPN, CDR2 SVGIG (reference sequence). Here the CDR3 reads CAWGAGYNEQFF. The CDR3 DNA is TGTGCCTGGGGGGCAGGTTACAATGAGCAGTTCTTC. Combining the CDR3 with reference TRBV30 and TRBJ2-1 gives the whole variable domain SQTIHQWPATLVQPVGSPLSLECTVEGTSNPNLYWYRQAAGRGLQLLFYSVGIGQISSEVPQNLSASRPQDRQFILSSKKLLLSDSGFYLCAWGAGYNEQFFGPGTRLTVL.

The CDR3 coding sequence is TGCGCCAGCAGCTTGGCCCAGGGACAGGGCTATGGCTACACCTTC. Amino acid sequence: CASSLAQGQGYGYTF. This chain uses TRBV5-1 with TRBJ1-2; 9 bases align to TRBD1. This CDR3 comprises 15 residues. Trimming at V came to 0 bases and at J to 4 bases, leaving 4 bases not matched to a gene. Germline CDR1 is SGHRS and CDR2 is YFSETQ.

The chain combines TRBV3-1 (or the pseudogene TRBV3-2) with TRBJ1-1; TRBD1 is a possible D gene (6 bases). Germline loops: CDR1 LGHDT, CDR2 YNNKEL (reference sequence). V was clipped by 2 bases and J by 5 bases, with 9 bases between them. The length of the CDR3 is 13 residues. CDR3 in amino acids: CASSQRGMTEAFF. In DNA form, the CDR3 reads TGTGCCAGCAGCCAAAGGGGGATGACTGAAGCTTTCTTT.

This sequence joins TRBV27 and TRBJ1-4, with a tentative D call TRBD1 (6 bases). The germline V and J ends were trimmed by 4 bases and 4 bases, with 10 bases remaining between them. Germline V gene lookup returns CDR1 MNHEY and CDR2 SMNVEV (reference sequence). This CDR3 contains 14 residues. CDR3 residues: CASSSDRINEKLFF. In DNA form, the CDR3 reads TGTGCCAGCAGTTCCGACAGGATTAATGAAAAACTGTTTTTT.